The 23 T cell receptor beta chains listed next were all sequenced from one sample in a study of breast tumors, draining lymph nodes, adjacent tissues. TCRdb analysed the multiplex PCR reads with MiXCR anew, one entry per CDR3 protein. Here the sample spans 250,000 or so distinct CDR3 sequences, 30% being singletons. Breast cancer patients provided tissue from their axillary draining lymph nodes. The sample consisted of axillary lymph node tissue. All receptors derive from a female donor with breast cancer. Some clones in this sample may be carry-over from other donors' samples.

At least ten counts were recorded for this clonotype. This chain joins TRBV2 and TRBJ2-7; perhaps TRBD2 as D (5 bases). V was cut by 2 bases and J by 0 bases, with 8 bases left in between. This CDR3 has 14 residues. Germline lookup yields CDR1 SNHLY and CDR2 FYNNEI. The CDR3 is CASSERRNSYEQYF. The CDR3 nucleotides are TGTGCCAGCAGTGAACGGAGGAACTCCTACGAGCAGTACTTC.

Turning to this clonotype: This may be a read error, as it is one base from a much larger clone. This sequence joins TRBV5-6 and TRBJ2-7; 8 nucleotides agree with TRBD2. The V gene's germline CDR1 is SGHDT and CDR2 YYEEEE. CDR3 length: 14 residues. CDR3 sequence reads: CVSIGTRNFYEQYF. The CDR3 DNA follows: TGTGTCAGCATCGGGACTAGGAATTTCTACGAGCAGTACTTC.

This clonotype appeared many times. The chain couples TRBV29-1 to TRBJ2-7, with D tentatively TRBD1 (5 bases). The CDR3 covers 11 residues. In germline, CDR1 is SQVTM, CDR2 ANQGSEA. V lost 7 bases to trimming and J lost 2 bases, with 9 bases between them. CDR3 loop: CSGGHPYEQYF. The CDR3 DNA reads TGCAGCGGTGGACACCCCTACGAGCAGTACTTC.

This clonotype was counted ten times or more. V is TRBV7-6 and J is TRBJ2-1, with D possibly being TRBD1 (8 bases). This CDR3 is built from 16 residues. Between the trimmed V and J ends, which lost 1 base and 7 bases, there was a span of 17 bases. Germline-derived CDR1 and CDR2 are SGHVS and FNYEAQ. The CDR3: CASSLGSGGGRNEQFF. The CDR3 DNA sequence: TGTGCCAGCAGCTTAGGTTCAGGGGGCGGGAGAAATGAGCAGTTCTTC.

This clonotype was seen ten or more times. The rearrangement joins TRBV29-1 to TRBJ2-3; D remains unclear. The CDR3 consists of 12 residues. Between the trimmed V and J ends, which lost 3 bases and 1 base, there was a span of 5 bases. CDR1 SQVTM and CDR2 ANQGSEA come from the germline V gene. CDR3 in amino acids: CSVDVGTDTQYF. CDR3 coding DNA: TGCAGCGTTGACGTGGGCACAGATACGCAGTATTTT.

This clonotype was found many times. The V and J genes are TRBV4-3 and TRBJ2-1; D ambiguous. Germline values: CDR1 LGHNA, CDR2 YSLEER. V gave up 0 bases and J gave up 0 bases, with 9 bases separating them. The CDR3 has 16 amino acids. Here the CDR3 DNA reads TGCGCCAGCAGCCAAGATTTCGAGAGCTCCTACAATGAGCAGTTCTTC. Translated, it gives CASSQDFESSYNEQFF.

This clonotype has ten or more counts. The CDR3 DNA reads TGCGCCAGCAGCTTGCTTTCTAGCTCAGTCTACGAGCAGTACTTC. This codes for CASSLLSSSVYEQYF. This chain links TRBV5-1 with TRBJ2-7, with D possibly TRBD2 on 5 matching bases. The CDR3 contains 15 residues. Germline V lookup: CDR1 SGHRS, CDR2 YFSETQ. V was trimmed by 1 base and J by 3 bases, leaving 14 bases between them.

In this sample, this clonotype turned up many times. The V and J genes are TRBV5-4 and TRBJ2-3, with 11 bases fitting TRBD1. The CDR3 consists of 18 residues. The ends lost 4 bases at V and 1 base at J; junction bases unmatched: 11. CDR1 is SGHNT, CDR2 YYREEE, per germline (reference sequence). CDR3 in amino acids: CASSPPGTGGWGTDTQYF. The CDR3 nucleotides are TGTGCCAGCAGCCCCCCCGGGACAGGGGGATGGGGCACAGATACGCAGTATTTT.

This clonotype showed up many times. This sequence joins TRBV9 and TRBJ1-2, with D maybe TRBD1 (5 bases). This CDR3 comprises 16 residues. V shed 0 bases and J shed 2 bases, with 14 bases lying between them. Germline V gene data show CDR1 as SGDLS and CDR2 as YYNGEE. The CDR3 spells CASSVGFLGANYGYTF. The CDR3 nucleotides read TGTGCCAGCAGCGTAGGATTCTTAGGGGCGAACTATGGCTACACCTTC. Variable domain in full (rest from reference TRBV9 and TRBJ1-2): DSGVTQTPKHLITATGQRVTLRCSPRSGDLSVYWYQQSLDQGLQFLIQYYNGEERAKGNILERFSAQQFPDLHSELNLSSLELGDSALYFCASSVGFLGANYGYTFGSGTRLTVV.

Note on this clonotype: This sequence may be a read error, since a much larger clone differs from it by one base. The chain joins TRBV5-5 to TRBJ2-3; TRBD2 might be the D (5 bases). The length of the CDR3 is 19 residues. The germline gives CDR1 SGHKS, CDR2 YYEKEE (reference sequence). Written as DNA, the CDR3 is TGTACCAGCAGCTTGGAGTCGACGGGGTCAGCGATTAGCACAGATACGCAGTATTTT. It translates to CTSSLESTGSAISTDTQYF.

This clonotype showed up many times. The genes are TRBV20-1 and TRBJ2-6, with TRBD1 as a possible D gene (5 bases). CDR1 is DFQATT and CDR2 is SNEGSKA in the germline V gene (reference sequence). The length of the CDR3 is 13 residues. With 5 bases removed from V and 3 bases from J, the gap between germline ends came to 8 bases. CDR3 in DNA: TGCAGTGCTTTAGGGGTTGGGGCCAACGTCCTGACTTTC. This translates into CSALGVGANVLTF.

The CDR3 region has the DNA TGTGCCAGCAGCTTATTGTTAGCGGGAGGGCCCGGGGATACGCAGTATTTT. Translating gives CASSLLLAGGPGDTQYF. The chain carries TRBV7-2 and TRBJ2-3, with 11 nucleotides matching TRBD2. The germline V gene encodes CDR1 SGHTA and CDR2 FQGNSA. There are 17 residues in the CDR3. V lost 2 bases to trimming and J lost 6 bases; unmatched junction nucleotides: 10.

The sample holds many counts of this clonotype. The V gene is TRBV14, the J gene TRBJ2-5; the D is unclear. CDR3 length equals 12 residues. Per germline, CDR1 SGHDN and CDR2 FVKESK. Trimming stripped 1 base from V and 5 bases from J, with 5 bases between. CDR3 protein: CASSQVVETQYF. CDR3 in DNA: TGTGCCAGCAGCCAAGTCGTGGAGACCCAGTACTTC.

This clonotype was counted only a few times. The J gene is TRBJ2-7, the V gene TRBV18; 9 positions agree with TRBD1. V was pared by 3 bases and J by 2 bases, with 5 bases of the junction left unmatched. The CDR3 runs 15 residues. Germline values: CDR1 KGHSH, CDR2 LQKENI. The CDR3 region is CASSPRQGGTYEQYF. The CDR3 coding sequence is TGTGCCAGCTCACCCCGACAGGGGGGGACCTACGAGCAGTACTTC.

The rearrangement links TRBV25-1 to TRBJ1-2; 8 positions agree with TRBD1. The CDR3 runs to 14 residues. The germline CDR1 and CDR2 sequences are MGHDK and SYGVNS. J gave up 2 bases and V 4 bases, and 3 bases lay outside the gene matches. The CDR3 region is CASSVSGGNYGYTF. The CDR3 DNA follows: TGTGCCAGCAGTGTATCAGGGGGCAACTATGGCTACACCTTC.

The J gene is TRBJ2-1, the V gene TRBV6-1, with TRBD2 matching 13 bases. The germline gives CDR1 MNHNS, CDR2 SASEGT. The CDR3 runs to 15 residues. With V trimmed by 4 bases and J by 12 bases, 9 bases remained unmatched. In DNA, the CDR3 is TGTGCCAGCAGTGCGGGACTAGCGGGAAACTATGGGCAGTTCTTC. It encodes CASSAGLAGNYGQFF.

This clonotype has at least ten counts. This rearrangement joins TRBV19 to TRBJ2-1; no firm D call. Germline V gives CDR1 LNHDA, CDR2 SQIVND (reference sequence). Deletions cut 4 bases from V and 9 bases from J, with 10 bases between. This CDR3 is built from 12 residues. The CDR3 spells CASSNSLSEQFF. The CDR3 bases are TGTGCCAGTAGTAACAGCCTGAGTGAGCAGTTCTTC.

In its sample, this clonotype was seen many times. V gene TRBV30 combines with J gene TRBJ1-5; possible D gene TRBD1, 6 bases. This CDR3 has 13 residues. Looked up from germline, CDR1 is GTSNPN and CDR2 is SVGIG (reference sequence). Trimming shortened V by 2 bases and J by 2 bases, and 7 bases separated the two germline ends. The CDR3 region is CAWSRQGNQPQHF. The CDR3 bases are TGTGCCTGGAGTCGACAGGGCAATCAGCCCCAGCATTTT. Together with reference TRBV30 and TRBJ1-5, the CDR3 gives the full variable domain: SQTIHQWPATLVQPVGSPLSLECTVEGTSNPNLYWYRQAAGRGLQLLFYSVGIGQISSEVPQNLSASRPQDRQFILSSKKLLLSDSGFYLCAWSRQGNQPQHFGDGTRLSIL.

This clonotype has ten or more counts. The V call is TRBV5-1, the J call TRBJ2-1; weak D call: TRBD1 (6 bases). Germline lookup yields CDR1 SGHRS and CDR2 YFSETQ. The CDR3 is made up of 15 amino acids. V was cut by 4 bases and J by 14 bases, with 25 bases left in between. CDR3 sequence: CASSPTGWLETGEFF. CDR3 bases: TGCGCCAGCAGCCCAACAGGGTGGCTGGAAACCGGTGAGTTCTTC.

This clonotype was recorded many times. V usage is TRBV20-1 and J usage is TRBJ2-7; the D is unclear. Germline lookup yields CDR1 DFQATT and CDR2 SNEGSKA (reference sequence). V was shortened by 3 bases and J by 0 bases, with 9 bases between the two germline ends. The CDR3 consists of 13 residues. CDR3 in DNA: TGCAGTGCTAGGCCCTTGGACTCCTACGAGCAGTACTTC. Residues: CSARPLDSYEQYF.

Comment on this clonotype: A much larger clone lies a single base off, so this may be a read error. This rearrangement joins TRBV6-5 to TRBJ2-1, with TRBD2 identical over 8 bases. The CDR3 is made up of 15 amino acids. The germline gives CDR1 MNHEY, CDR2 SVGAGI. This CDR3 reads CVSSYSAGRANEQFF. Written as DNA, the CDR3 is TGTGTCAGCAGTTACAGTGCCGGGAGGGCCAATGAGCAGTTCTTC.

This chain connects TRBV2 to TRBJ1-5, with a possible D match to TRBD1 (6 bases). V was cut by 8 bases and J by 11 bases, with 16 bases left in between. The CDR3 loop spans 12 amino acids. The germline CDR1 and CDR2 sequences are SNHLY and FYNNEI. Here the CDR3 DNA reads TGTGCCAGCCATGCAGGGGTTGAGACCCAGCATTTT. Translating gives CASHAGVETQHF. The entire variable domain, with the rest obtained from reference TRBV2 and TRBJ1-5, is as follows: EPEVTQTPSHQVTQMGQEVILRCVPISNHLYFYWYRQILGQKVEFLVSFYNNEISEKSEIFDDQFSVERPDGSNFTLKIRSTKLEDSAMYFCASHAGVETQHFGDGTRLSIL.

The chain joins TRBV5-5 to TRBJ2-7, with TRBD2 identical over 13 bases. This CDR3 comprises 18 residues. V dropped 0 bases and J dropped 1; count of bases not matched to a gene: 7. Per the germline V gene, CDR1 is SGHKS and CDR2 is YYEKEE (reference sequence). CDR3 DNA: TGTGCCAGCAGCTTGGAGACATGGGGACTAGCGGGATCCTACGAGCAGTACTTC. As protein: CASSLETWGLAGSYEQYF.